Listed below are T cell receptor beta chains from one sample, sequenced in a study of shared clonotypes between healthy human individuals. The method was immunoSEQ multiplex PCR; TCRdb's version includes in-frame clones alone and lacks a portion of them. The data hold roughly 400,000 clones, with about 96% observed a single time. Input material: memory CD8+ T cells sorted from blood. The source is a man younger than 40 in good health. Each CDR3 is given with its conserved first and last residue. D genes are given only for firm matches. The size entry is marked missing in some rows and otherwise reads once, few, many or a size class.

D gene: TRBD2
J gene: TRBJ2-1
V gene: TRBV4-2
clone size: -
CDR3 DNA: TGTGCCAGCAGCCAAGCGGGAGGGTACAATGAGCAGTTCTTC
CDR3 protein: CASSQAGGYNEQFF

D gene: TRBD2
J gene: TRBJ2-1
V gene: TRBV5-1
clone size: -
CDR3 DNA: TGCGCCAGCAGCTTGGCGGGACTAGCGAACTACAATGAGCAGTTCTTC
CDR3 protein: CASSLAGLANYNEQFF

D gene: -
J gene: TRBJ1-1
V gene: TRBV6-5
clone size: once
CDR3 DNA: TGTGCCAGCAGTTCAATCGCAGGCCGCTCTGAAGCTTTCTTT
CDR3 protein: CASSSIAGRSEAFF

D gene: -
J gene: TRBJ2-7
V gene: TRBV30
clone size: -
CDR3 DNA: TGTGCCTGGAGTCGGGGGAGCGGCTACGAGCAGTACTTC
CDR3 protein: CAWSRGSGYEQYF

D gene: TRBD2
J gene: TRBJ2-1
V gene: TRBV5-1
clone size: -
CDR3 DNA: TGCGCCAGCAGCGGCCTAGCGGGAGCTGAGTCACAGTTCTTC
CDR3 protein: CASSGLAGAESQFF

D gene: TRBD1
J gene: TRBJ2-7
V gene: TRBV2
clone size: -
CDR3 DNA: TGTGCCAGCACCGGACAGGGGTTCGGGCAGTACTTC
CDR3 protein: CASTGQGFGQYF

D gene: -
J gene: TRBJ2-1
V gene: TRBV6-5
clone size: -
CDR3 DNA: TGTGCCAGCAGTTACCGGGAGCGGACCTACAATGAGCAGTTCTTC
CDR3 protein: CASSYRERTYNEQFF

D gene: -
J gene: TRBJ2-3
V gene: TRBV4-1
clone size: -
CDR3 DNA: TGCGCCAGCAGCCAAACTAGCACAGATACGCAGTATTTT
CDR3 protein: CASSQTSTDTQYF

D gene: -
J gene: TRBJ1-1
V gene: TRBV2
clone size: -
CDR3 DNA: TGTGCCAGCAGTGGGGCCTTGACAGTCACTGAAGCTTTCTTT
CDR3 protein: CASSGALTVTEAFF

D gene: -
J gene: TRBJ1-1
V gene: TRBV6-6
clone size: -
CDR3 DNA: TGTGCCAGCAGTTACACGCCTGCCAACACTGAAGCTTTCTTT
CDR3 protein: CASSYTPANTEAFF

D gene: -
J gene: TRBJ2-1
V gene: TRBV7-9
clone size: -
CDR3 DNA: TGTGCCAGCAGCCCAAGGGGATTAGCCACTACGGATGAGCAGTTCTTC
CDR3 protein: CASSPRGLATTDEQFF

D gene: -
J gene: TRBJ2-1
V gene: TRBV7-9
clone size: -
CDR3 DNA: TGTGCCAGCAGCTTATCGCGTAGCTCCTACAATGAGCAGTTCTTC
CDR3 protein: CASSLSRSSYNEQFF

D gene: TRBD1
J gene: TRBJ1-2
V gene: TRBV7-2
clone size: -
CDR3 DNA: TGTGCCAGCAGCTTGGGGACAGGGGGCTTCTATGGCTACACCTTC
CDR3 protein: CASSLGTGGFYGYTF

D gene: -
J gene: TRBJ2-1
V gene: TRBV6-5
clone size: -
CDR3 DNA: TGTGCCAGCAGGCCGCTCACTGCGGGCAATGAGCAGTTCTTC
CDR3 protein: CASRPLTAGNEQFF

D gene: TRBD2
J gene: TRBJ2-7
V gene: TRBV27
clone size: once
CDR3 DNA: TGTGCCAGCAGTTTACTTAGCGGGAGGGAGCAGTACTTC
CDR3 protein: CASSLLSGREQYF

D gene: TRBD1
J gene: TRBJ2-5
V gene: TRBV28
clone size: -
CDR3 DNA: TGTGCCAGCAGCACCGGGACAGCTGAAACCTGGGGAGAGACCCAGTACTTC
CDR3 protein: CASSTGTAETWGETQYF

D gene: -
J gene: TRBJ1-5
V gene: TRBV11-3
clone size: -
CDR3 DNA: TGTGCCAGCAGCTTAGATGGATCCAGCCGCAATCAGCCCCAGCATTTT
CDR3 protein: CASSLDGSSRNQPQHF

D gene: TRBD1
J gene: TRBJ1-5
V gene: TRBV6-6
clone size: -
CDR3 DNA: TGTGCCAGCAGTCACACAGGGGGAGGGCAGCCCCAGCATTTT
CDR3 protein: CASSHTGGGQPQHF

D gene: -
J gene: TRBJ1-5
V gene: TRBV27
clone size: once
CDR3 DNA: TGTGCCAGCAGTTTATCGGGGGGCGTCAATCAGCCCCAGCATTTT
CDR3 protein: CASSLSGGVNQPQHF

D gene: -
J gene: TRBJ2-3
V gene: TRBV21-1
clone size: -
CDR3 DNA: TGTGCCAGCAGCGATACACAGGGGGTATACCGACCAGATACGCAGTATTTT
CDR3 protein: CASSDTQGVYRPDTQYF

D gene: TRBD2
J gene: TRBJ2-1
V gene: TRBV7-3
clone size: -
CDR3 DNA: TGTGCCAGCAGCTTAAGGACTAGCAATGAGCAGTTCTTC
CDR3 protein: CASSLRTSNEQFF

D gene: TRBD1
J gene: TRBJ1-5
V gene: TRBV6-5
clone size: -
CDR3 DNA: TGTGCCAGCAGCCCCGGGACAGGGAACAATCAGCCCCAGCATTTT
CDR3 protein: CASSPGTGNNQPQHF

D gene: TRBD1
J gene: TRBJ2-1
V gene: TRBV4-2
clone size: -
CDR3 DNA: TGTGCCAGCAGCCCGAGAAGGGACAGCTCCTACAATGAGCAGTTCTTC
CDR3 protein: CASSPRRDSSYNEQFF

D gene: -
J gene: TRBJ2-2
V gene: TRBV28
clone size: -
CDR3 DNA: TGTGCCAGCCAGTACACCGGGGAGCTGTTTTTT
CDR3 protein: CASQYTGELFF

D gene: -
J gene: TRBJ2-7
V gene: TRBV7-2
clone size: -
CDR3 DNA: TGTGCCAGCAGCTTAGTTCCGCCCCGCTACGAGCAGTACTTC
CDR3 protein: CASSLVPPRYEQYF

D gene: TRBD1
J gene: TRBJ2-2
V gene: TRBV10-2
clone size: -
CDR3 DNA: TGCGCCAGCAGTGAATGGGTGATTGGACAGGCTAAGGTGGGCACCGGGGAGCTGTTTTTT
CDR3 protein: CASSEWVIGQAKVGTGELFF

D gene: -
J gene: TRBJ2-5
V gene: TRBV7-2
clone size: -
CDR3 DNA: TGTGCCAGCAGCCCCGGGGGCCCCATGGCCCAGTACTTC
CDR3 protein: CASSPGGPMAQYF

D gene: -
J gene: TRBJ2-2
V gene: TRBV10-2
clone size: -
CDR3 DNA: TGCGCCAGCAGTGGGCTTCCCAGTAGCGGAAACACCGGGGAGCTGTTTTTT
CDR3 protein: CASSGLPSSGNTGELFF

D gene: -
J gene: TRBJ1-2
V gene: TRBV30
clone size: -
CDR3 DNA: TGTGCCTGGAGTGTCTCGGGACACTATGGCTACACCTTC
CDR3 protein: CAWSVSGHYGYTF

D gene: TRBD2
J gene: TRBJ2-2
V gene: TRBV9
clone size: once
CDR3 DNA: TGTGCCAGCAGCCCTATTGGGGGAGGGCTGGTTGGCGGGGAGCTGTTTTTT
CDR3 protein: CASSPIGGGLVGGELFF

D gene: -
J gene: TRBJ2-1
V gene: TRBV5-1
clone size: -
CDR3 DNA: TGCGCCAGCAGCTTGGTGGACAATGAGCAGTTCTTC
CDR3 protein: CASSLVDNEQFF

D gene: TRBD1
J gene: TRBJ2-2
V gene: TRBV10-3
clone size: once
CDR3 DNA: TGTGCCATCAGTGAGCGGACAGGGGGAAGGCCCGGGGAGCTGTTTTTT
CDR3 protein: CAISERTGGRPGELFF

D gene: TRBD2
J gene: TRBJ2-2
V gene: TRBV19
clone size: -
CDR3 DNA: TGTGCCAGTAGTTACGGGCTAGCGGGTATTTCCGGGGAGCTGTTTTTT
CDR3 protein: CASSYGLAGISGELFF

D gene: -
J gene: TRBJ2-2
V gene: TRBV27
clone size: -
CDR3 DNA: TGTGCCACATCTGAGGGTCCCGGGGAGCTGTTTTTT
CDR3 protein: CATSEGPGELFF

D gene: TRBD2
J gene: TRBJ2-1
V gene: TRBV4-1
clone size: once
CDR3 DNA: TGCGCCAGCAGCCAAGTGCCTAGCGGGAAGGATGAGCAGTTCTTC
CDR3 protein: CASSQVPSGKDEQFF

D gene: TRBD2
J gene: TRBJ2-1
V gene: TRBV7-2
clone size: -
CDR3 DNA: TGTGCCATCAAACCGGGTAGCGGGAGGGGTGAGCAGTTCTTC
CDR3 protein: CAIKPGSGRGEQFF

D gene: -
J gene: TRBJ1-2
V gene: TRBV28
clone size: -
CDR3 DNA: TGTGCCAGCAGTTTATCGGGGGTGACCTATGGCTACACCTTC
CDR3 protein: CASSLSGVTYGYTF

D gene: -
J gene: TRBJ1-2
V gene: TRBV19
clone size: -
CDR3 DNA: TGTGCCAGTAGTATAGTCAGCGGTTTCTCTGGCTACACCTTC
CDR3 protein: CASSIVSGFSGYTF

D gene: TRBD2
J gene: TRBJ2-6
V gene: TRBV5-1
clone size: -
CDR3 DNA: TGCGCCAGCAGCCCGAGACTAGCTCCAAACTCTGGGGCCAACGTCCTGACTTTC
CDR3 protein: CASSPRLAPNSGANVLTF

D gene: -
J gene: TRBJ2-2
V gene: TRBV7-8
clone size: once
CDR3 DNA: TGTGCCAGCAGCCTCAAGCGAGGGCCAGGGACCGGGGAGCTGTTTTTT
CDR3 protein: CASSLKRGPGTGELFF

D gene: -
J gene: TRBJ2-7
V gene: TRBV28
clone size: -
CDR3 DNA: TGTGCCAGCACCTACGAACGGGCGAGGGGCGACGAGCAGTACTTC
CDR3 protein: CASTYERARGDEQYF

D gene: TRBD1
J gene: TRBJ1-1
V gene: TRBV18
clone size: once
CDR3 DNA: TGTGCCAGCTCACTAGGGACAGTCGAAGCTTTCTTT
CDR3 protein: CASSLGTVEAFF

D gene: TRBD2
J gene: TRBJ2-7
V gene: TRBV29-1
clone size: -
CDR3 DNA: TGCAGCGTTGACGGGCTAGCGGGACTACCCCCTAGGGGGGAGCAGTACTTC
CDR3 protein: CSVDGLAGLPPRGEQYF

D gene: TRBD2
J gene: TRBJ2-2
V gene: TRBV5-4
clone size: -
CDR3 DNA: TGTGCCAGCAGCTTGGGGCTAGCGGCGGGCGGGGAGCTGTTTTTT
CDR3 protein: CASSLGLAAGGELFF

D gene: -
J gene: TRBJ2-1
V gene: TRBV5-1
clone size: -
CDR3 DNA: TGCGCCAGCAGATACAGCGGCATAGACAATGAGCAGTTCTTC
CDR3 protein: CASRYSGIDNEQFF

D gene: -
J gene: TRBJ2-5
V gene: TRBV7-9
clone size: -
CDR3 DNA: TGTGCCAGCAGCTTAGCCCGGAACAGCCAAGAGACCCAGTACTTC
CDR3 protein: CASSLARNSQETQYF

D gene: -
J gene: TRBJ2-7
V gene: TRBV9
clone size: -
CDR3 DNA: TGTGCCAGCAGCGTCGGTCAGTCCTACGAGCAGTACTTC
CDR3 protein: CASSVGQSYEQYF